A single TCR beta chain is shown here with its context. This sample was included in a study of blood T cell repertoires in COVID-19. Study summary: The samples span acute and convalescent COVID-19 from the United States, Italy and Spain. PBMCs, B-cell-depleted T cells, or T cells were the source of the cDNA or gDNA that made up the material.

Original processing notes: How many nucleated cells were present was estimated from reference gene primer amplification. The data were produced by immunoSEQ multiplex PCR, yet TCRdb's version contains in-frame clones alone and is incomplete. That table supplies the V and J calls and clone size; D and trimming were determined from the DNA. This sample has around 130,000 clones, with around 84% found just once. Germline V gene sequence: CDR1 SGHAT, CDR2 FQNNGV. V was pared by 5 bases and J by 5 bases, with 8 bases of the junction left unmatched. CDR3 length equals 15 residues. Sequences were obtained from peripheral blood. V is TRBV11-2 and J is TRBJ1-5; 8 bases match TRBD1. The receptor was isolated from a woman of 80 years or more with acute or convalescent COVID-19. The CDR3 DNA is TGTGCCAGCAGCGACCGGGACAGGCGGGATCAGCCCCAGCATTTT. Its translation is CASSDRDRRDQPQHF.